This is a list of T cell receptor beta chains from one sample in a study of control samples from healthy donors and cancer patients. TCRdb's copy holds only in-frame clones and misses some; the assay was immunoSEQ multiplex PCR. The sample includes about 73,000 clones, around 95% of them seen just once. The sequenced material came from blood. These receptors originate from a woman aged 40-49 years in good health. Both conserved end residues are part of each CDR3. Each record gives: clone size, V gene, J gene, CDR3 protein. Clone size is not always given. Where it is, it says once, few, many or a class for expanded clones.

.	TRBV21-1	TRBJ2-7	CASSKKSHLYEQYF
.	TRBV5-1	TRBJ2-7	CASSLRDRGDEQYF
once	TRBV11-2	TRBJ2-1	CASSFNGGAYNEQFF
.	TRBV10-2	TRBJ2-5	CATRLAGEATQYF
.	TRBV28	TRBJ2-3	CASSLTGQTTDTQYF
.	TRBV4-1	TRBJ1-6	CASSQEENKRSYNSPLHF
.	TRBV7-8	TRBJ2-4	CASRSDWSAKNIQYF
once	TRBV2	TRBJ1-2	CASMGVSYGYTF
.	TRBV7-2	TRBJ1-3	CASSLDPGGNTIYF
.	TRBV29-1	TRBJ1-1	CSVEGQGGLEAFF
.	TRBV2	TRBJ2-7	CASSEGDRTYEQYF
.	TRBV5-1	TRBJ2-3	CASSLTDTQYF
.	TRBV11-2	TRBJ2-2	CASSLGGGQLFF
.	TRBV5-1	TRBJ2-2	CASKRGTNTGELFF
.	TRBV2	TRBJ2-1	CASMVNNEQFF
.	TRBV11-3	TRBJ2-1	CASSFRDYNEQFF
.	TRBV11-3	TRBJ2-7	CASSLKAEREQYF
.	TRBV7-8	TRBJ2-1	CASSFSGVGSLNEQFF
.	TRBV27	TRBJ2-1	CASSLPFNSGRLEQFF
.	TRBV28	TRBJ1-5	CASSLRRGVQPQHF
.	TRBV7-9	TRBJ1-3	CASSLRTDNTIYF
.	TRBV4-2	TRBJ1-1	CASSQERRQGSGNTEAFF
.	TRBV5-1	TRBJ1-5	CASSFAGGAEPQHF
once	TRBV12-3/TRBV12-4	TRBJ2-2	CASVQGGELFF
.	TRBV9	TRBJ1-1	CASSVSTGGGNTEAFF
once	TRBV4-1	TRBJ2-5	CASSQDMKTQYF
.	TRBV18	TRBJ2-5	CASSPRTTQETQYF
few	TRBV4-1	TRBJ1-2	CASSQKTGVNYGYTF
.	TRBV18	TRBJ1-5	CASSPDRDGQPQHF
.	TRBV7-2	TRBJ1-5	CASSLWKDSNQPQHF
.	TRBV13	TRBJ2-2	CASSLLAEVAGELFF
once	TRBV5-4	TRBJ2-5	CASSLPTGTKRAQYF
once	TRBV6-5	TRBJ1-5	CASSSGQYSNQPQHF
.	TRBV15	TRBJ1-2	CATSRPPTGGALNYGYTF
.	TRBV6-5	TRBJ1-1	CASSYSIQGGTEAFF
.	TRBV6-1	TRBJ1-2	CASSEGATVGEYGYTF
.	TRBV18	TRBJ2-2	CASSRDSQNTGELFF
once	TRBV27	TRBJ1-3	CASSPRGGSGNTIYF
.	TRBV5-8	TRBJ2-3	CASSLGIGRSTDTQYF
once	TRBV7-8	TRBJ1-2	CASSLQGVNYGYTF
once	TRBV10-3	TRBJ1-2	CAIRVIDSHFGYTF
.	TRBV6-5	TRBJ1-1	CASSYSKGWGATEAFF
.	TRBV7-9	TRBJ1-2	CASSLGWNYGYTF
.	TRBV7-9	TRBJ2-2	CASSMNGELFF
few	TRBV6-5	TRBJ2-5	CASLTPGRETQYF
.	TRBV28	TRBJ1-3	CASSTGTQSSGNTIYF
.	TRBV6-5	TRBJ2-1	CASSSIGREFF
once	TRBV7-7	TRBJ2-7	CASSLGAGTGFYEQYF
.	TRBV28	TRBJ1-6	CASSLIGGEQSPLHF
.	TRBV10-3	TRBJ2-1	CAIRPNTDQGEQFF
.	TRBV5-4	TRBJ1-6	CASSLGLRRDNSPLHF
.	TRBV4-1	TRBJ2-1	CASSPLTYNEQFF
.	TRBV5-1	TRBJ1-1	CASKRTRGALMNTEAFF
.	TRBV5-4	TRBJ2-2	CASTLADTGELFF
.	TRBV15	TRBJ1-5	CATSRDSTVNQPQHF